A single sample is the source of the 10 T cell receptor beta chains below, sequenced in a study of blood T cells in healthy people across ages. The use of a sample-barcoded 5' primer and a J-beta primer mix characterized a second PCR of 7 to 11 cycles. A single record per CDR3 protein comes from TCRdb applying MiXCR to the 5' RACE reads. This sample has about 1.7 million distinct CDR3 sequences, with roughly 27% found just once. The source material was blood. All receptors derive from a woman aged 25 to 39 in good health.

This clonotype appeared a few times. The chain recombines TRBV7-9 with TRBJ1-2, with D unclear. Trimming took off 5 bases at V and 3 bases at J, with 13 bases between the two ends. Germline V gene lookup returns CDR1 SEHNR and CDR2 FQNEAQ (reference sequence). This CDR3 comprises 14 residues. The CDR3 nucleotides are TGTGCCAGCAGCCGGGCACCCGAATACTATGGCTACACCTTC. It is translated as CASSRAPEYYGYTF.

This clonotype was seen once. A single base separates this from a much larger clone, so it may be a read error. The chain combines TRBV5-1 with TRBJ2-5, with 7 bases fitting TRBD1. From germline, CDR1 is SGHRS and CDR2 YFSETQ. This CDR3 region has 17 residues. V lost 4 bases to trimming and J lost 4 bases; unmatched junction nucleotides: 16. DNA of the CDR3: TGCGCCAGCAGCCTGGAGGAAAGACAGGGCTTAGGAGAGACCCAGTACTTC. Amino acid sequence: CASSLEERQGLGETQYF. Drawing the rest from reference TRBV5-1 and TRBJ2-5, the complete variable domain is KAGVTQTPRYLIKTRGQQVTLSCSPISGHRSVSWYQQTPGQGLQFLFEYFSETQRNKGNFPGRFSGRQFSNSRSEMNVSTLELGDSALYLCASSLEERQGLGETQYFGPGTRLLVL.

The chain couples TRBV9 to TRBJ2-1; D remains ambiguous. The CDR3 length is 16 residues. Trimming stripped 0 bases from V and 6 bases from J, with 16 bases between. Germline loops: CDR1 SGDLS, CDR2 YYNGEE. The CDR3 loop reads CASSVVAAAIGNEQFF. The CDR3 DNA follows: TGTGCCAGCAGCGTAGTAGCCGCCGCCATAGGCAATGAGCAGTTCTTC.

The gene calls are TRBV7-7 and TRBJ1-4; D not resolved. Deletions cut 11 bases from V and 5 bases from J, with 15 bases between. The CDR3 spans 13 residues. CDR1 is SSHAT, CDR2 FNYEAQ, per germline (reference sequence). CDR3 residues: CAVIARANEKLFF. The CDR3 DNA reads TGTGCCGTAATCGCCCGAGCGAATGAAAAACTGTTTTTT.

The chain recombines TRBV19 with TRBJ2-5; either TRBD1 or TRBD2 may fit D (5 bases each). This CDR3 has 16 amino acids. V lost 0 bases, J lost 5 bases, and 16 bases lay in between. From germline, CDR1 is LNHDA and CDR2 SQIVND (reference sequence). CDR3: CASSIESRDPSETQYF. The DNA of the CDR3 is TGTGCCAGTAGTATAGAAAGCCGGGACCCTTCGGAGACCCAGTACTTC.

Concerning this clonotype itself: A read error may account for a junction end that differs from germline. V and J are TRBV7-7 and TRBJ2-1, with 9 bases aligning to TRBD2. The CDR3 extends over 16 amino acids. Germline CDR1 and CDR2: SSHAT and FNYEAQ (reference sequence). This CDR3 reads CASSLVAGATYNEQFF. CDR3 sequence (DNA): TGTGCTAGCAGCTTAGTAGCGGGGGCTACCTACAATGAGCAGTTCTTC.

This clonotype was counted a few times. The gene calls are TRBV27 and TRBJ2-1; 11 bases align to TRBD2. The CDR3 has 15 amino acids. Germline CDR1 MNHEY, CDR2 SMNVEV (reference sequence). V shed 6 bases, J shed 9 bases, and the junction held 10 bases outside the gene matches. The CDR3 nucleotides are TGTGCCAGCAGCGGTGGAGTAGCGGGAGGGAGTGAGCAGTTCTTC. Its translation is CASSGGVAGGSEQFF.

This clonotype has only a few counts. V and J are TRBV18 and TRBJ1-1; unclear D gene. V was trimmed by 6 bases and J by 8 bases, leaving 13 bases between them. Germline V gene data show CDR1 as KGHSH and CDR2 as LQKENI. The CDR3 is made up of 12 amino acids. CDR3 loop: CASSPDISEAFF. In DNA form, the CDR3 reads TGTGCCAGCTCGCCAGACATTTCGGAAGCTTTCTTT.

This clonotype was counted only a few times. The V gene is TRBV3-1, the J gene TRBJ1-2, with D unresolved. Germline values: CDR1 LGHDT, CDR2 YNNKEL (reference sequence). V lost 2 bases and J lost 8, with 9 bases in between. This CDR3 is 12 amino acids long. Here the CDR3 DNA reads TGTGCCAGCAGCCAAAGCGGACGGGGCTACACCTTC. Protein product: CASSQSGRGYTF.

This clonotype was counted a few times. The chain couples TRBV3-1 to TRBJ2-1; TRBD2 aligns across 7 bases. The CDR3 is made up of 14 amino acids. After removal of 6 bases from V and 6 bases from J, the junction contained 8 bases not matched to a gene. The germline gives CDR1 LGHDT, CDR2 YNNKEL (reference sequence). The CDR3 protein is CASRPRTSANEQFF. The CDR3 DNA follows: TGTGCCAGCAGACCGCGAACTAGCGCCAATGAGCAGTTCTTC.